The present T cell receptor (beta chain) was sequenced within a study of neoadjuvant anti-PD-1 for oral cavity cancer. The length of the CDR3 is 16 residues. The germline gives CDR1 WSHSY, CDR2 SAAADI. The V segment lost 2 bases and the J segment 2 bases; nucleotides outside the gene matches: 1. Time point here: after neoadjuvant nivolumab, at surgical resection. Sequencing was performed with immunoSEQ multiplex PCR; in TCRdb, only in-frame clones are kept and a portion is missing. The repertoire holds 73,000 or so clones, 85% seen once, with approximately 3.6% in the top ten. The sequence came from a person aged 35-79 years with oral cavity squamous cell carcinoma. The sequencing here drew on PBMCs, taken after nivolumab (anti-PD-1) treatment. The chain is built from TRBV10-2 and TRBJ2-7; 15 bases line up with TRBD2. The CDR3 DNA is TGCGCCAGCAGTGAGGGACTAGCGGGAGGGCCCTACGAGCAGTACTTC. This encodes CASSEGLAGGPYEQYF.